This passage covers 17 T cell receptor beta chains from one sample sequenced in a study of spatial heterogeneity in lung cancer. Specified time point: blood at routine non-recurrence follow-up after resection. TCRdb redid the calling of the 5' RACE reads with MiXCR, one entry per CDR3 protein. The sample includes roughly 120,000 distinct CDR3 sequences, roughly a tenth seen only once; the top ten take 24%. The source material was PBMCs, sampled at follow-up. The receptors were gathered from a female donor with early-stage non-small cell lung cancer.

This clonotype was recorded a few times. This chain uses TRBV28 with TRBJ1-2, with TRBD1 matching 8 bases. The CDR3 length is 14 residues. The J segment lost 5 bases and the V segment lost 2 bases, leaving 4 bases of the junction unmatched. The germline CDR1 and CDR2 sequences are MDHEN and SYDVKM. The CDR3, as DNA: TGTGCCAGCAGTTTACACAGACAGGGGTATGGCTACACCTTC. Translating gives CASSLHRQGYGYTF.

This chain links TRBV5-1 with TRBJ2-3, with D possibly being TRBD1 (6 bases). This CDR3 has 15 amino acids. Germline V gene sequence: CDR1 SGHRS, CDR2 YFSETQ. Trimming pared 4 bases from V and 2 bases from J, leaving 14 bases between. Here the CDR3 reads CASSPSGADTDTQYF. The CDR3 DNA reads as TGCGCCAGCAGCCCCTCAGGGGCGGACACAGATACGCAGTATTTT.

This clonotype was counted between two and nine times. V and J are TRBV19 and TRBJ1-2, with D tentatively TRBD1 (6 bases). V lost 6 bases, J lost 7 bases, and 18 bases lay in between. The length of the CDR3 is 14 residues. The germline V gene encodes CDR1 LNHDA and CDR2 SQIVND (reference sequence). CDR3 in DNA: TGTGCCAGTAGGACGACAGGCCAATTAAGTGGCTACACCTTC. Its protein is CASRTTGQLSGYTF.

This rearrangement joins TRBV30 to TRBJ1-1; D not certain. V shed 2 bases and J shed 6 bases, with 13 bases lying between them. The CDR3 sequence is 13 residues long. CDR1 is GTSNPN and CDR2 is SVGIG in the germline V gene (reference sequence). The CDR3: CAWSPTPNAEAFF. The CDR3 bases are TGTGCCTGGAGTCCGACACCTAACGCTGAAGCTTTCTTT.

A remark on this clonotype: A much larger clone sits a single nucleotide away, making a read error possible. The V gene is TRBV28, the J gene TRBJ2-1; tentative D call: TRBD2 (5 bases). CDR1 and CDR2 (germline): MDHEN, SYDVKM. The CDR3 covers 15 residues. The CDR3 loop is CAGSFLALFDNEQFF. As DNA, the CDR3 is TGTGCCGGCAGTTTCCTAGCCCTTTTTGACAATGAGCAGTTCTTC.

This clonotype showed up just a few times. The chain joins TRBV7-9 to TRBJ2-7; perhaps TRBD1 as D (5 bases). Germline V gene sequence: CDR1 SEHNR, CDR2 FQNEAQ (reference sequence). Trimming pared 1 base from V and 1 base from J, leaving 8 bases between. This CDR3 is 14 amino acids long. CDR3 nucleotides: TGTGCCAGCAGCTTAGTTGGGGCTTCCTACGAGCAGTACTTC. Translating gives CASSLVGASYEQYF.

Only a few counts were recorded for this clonotype. The chain couples TRBV5-5 to TRBJ2-5; no clear D. This CDR3 comprises 12 residues. Trimming left V 0 bases short and J 5 bases short, with 5 bases between. Germline V CDR1 and CDR2: SGHKS, YYEKEE (reference sequence). The CDR3 region is CASSLDIETQYF. The CDR3 DNA is TGTGCCAGCAGCTTGGACATCGAGACCCAGTACTTC.

This clonotype occurred many times. V is TRBV12-3 or TRBV12-4 and J is TRBJ2-3; D may correspond to TRBD1 or TRBD2 (5 bases each). Trimming shortened V by 10 bases and J by 2 bases, and 13 bases separated the two germline ends. This CDR3 has 13 amino acids. The CDR3 reads CATRRDLTDTQYF. In DNA, the CDR3 is TGTGCCACAAGACGGGACCTCACAGATACGCAGTATTTT.

This clonotype has a handful of counts. The gene calls are TRBV10-3 and TRBJ2-7; 10 bases fit TRBD1. The V gene end was trimmed by 4 bases and the J gene end by 5 bases; junction bases not matched to a gene: 2. The CDR3 is 13 amino acids. CDR1 ENHRY and CDR2 SYGVKD come from the germline V gene. Here the CDR3 reads CAISGQGADEQYF. The DNA of the CDR3 is TGTGCCATCAGTGGACAGGGGGCAGACGAGCAGTACTTC.

Only a few counts were recorded for this clonotype. This rearrangement joins TRBV29-1 to TRBJ2-3; tentative D call: TRBD1 (5 bases). The length of the CDR3 is 14 residues. Germline lookup yields CDR1 SQVTM and CDR2 ANQGSEA. The V gene lost 6 bases and the J gene lost 0 bases, with 13 bases spanning the gap. The DNA for the CDR3 is TGCAGCGTGGGGCAGTCGGCTAGCACAGATACGCAGTATTTT. Translated, it gives CSVGQSASTDTQYF.

This clonotype was seen more than once but under ten times. The chain joins TRBV19 to TRBJ2-1; D not resolved. The CDR3 spans 17 residues. Germline CDR1 reads LNHDA; CDR2 reads SQIVND (reference sequence). V lost 1 base and J lost 0, with 13 bases in between. CDR3 DNA sequence: TGTGCCAGTAGTATAGCCGTTACAACGAGCTCCTACAATGAGCAGTTCTTC. Amino acids: CASSIAVTTSSYNEQFF.

In the case of this clonotype: At one boundary the junction diverges from the germline segment, which might be a read error. The V gene is TRBV28, the J gene TRBJ2-7; D perhaps matches TRBD2 (5 bases). The germline V gene has CDR1 MDHEN and CDR2 SYDVKM. The CDR3 has 9 amino acids. The CDR3 sequence: CAPGGRRDF. As DNA, the CDR3 is TGTGCCCCAGGCGGGCGTCGGGACTTC.

This clonotype was observed a handful of times. The V and J genes are TRBV28 and TRBJ2-7, with TRBD2 matching over 15 bases. This CDR3 region has 18 residues. Losses at the gene ends were 5 bases for V and 3 bases for J; bases not matched to a gene: 11. CDR1 is MDHEN, CDR2 SYDVKM, per germline. Here the CDR3 reads CASSQSGLAGGKLYEQYF. As DNA, the CDR3 is TGTGCCAGCAGTCAATCGGGACTAGCGGGAGGAAAGCTCTACGAGCAGTACTTC. Full variable domain (outside the CDR3, taken from reference TRBV28 and TRBJ2-7): DVKVTQSSRYLVKRTGEKVFLECVQDMDHENMFWYRQDPGLGLRLIYFSYDVKMKEKGDIPEGYSVSREKKERFSLILESASTNQTSMYLCASSQSGLAGGKLYEQYFGPGTRLTVT.

This clonotype was recorded at least ten times. V and J are TRBV12-3 or TRBV12-4 and TRBJ2-7; a weak D match, TRBD1 (5 bases). The CDR3 runs to 16 residues. The V end lost 4 bases, the J end lost 0 bases, and 16 bases lay between the germline ends. CDR3 residues: CASSSPGHLVSYEQYV. The CDR3 DNA sequence: TGTGCCAGCAGTTCTCCCGGACACCTAGTCTCCTACGAGCAGTACGTC.

The V and J genes are TRBV12-3 or TRBV12-4 and TRBJ2-4, with D uncertain. With 5 bases removed from V and 0 bases from J, the gap between germline ends came to 8 bases. The CDR3 is 14 residues long. CDR3 nucleotides: TGTGCCAGCAGTCGAGAAATAGCCAAAAACATTCAGTACTTC. The encoded protein is CASSREIAKNIQYF.

This clonotype was found a few times. The DNA for the CDR3 is TGCAGCGTTGACCTGACGAACACCGGGGAGCTGTTTTTT. Translated, it gives CSVDLTNTGELFF. The chain recombines TRBV29-1 with TRBJ2-2; D unresolved. V lost 3 bases and J 0 bases, leaving 5 bases between the germline ends. Per the germline V gene, CDR1 is SQVTM and CDR2 is ANQGSEA. The CDR3 runs 13 residues.

The chain joins TRBV29-1 to TRBJ1-1, with a tentative D call TRBD1 (5 bases). Trimming removed 5 bases from V and 4 bases from J, with 23 bases in between. The CDR3 extends over 16 amino acids. CDR1 is SQVTM and CDR2 is ANQGSEA in the germline V gene. DNA for the CDR3: TGCAGCGTTACCTCTTATTCCAGAATCGGGACCACTGAAGCTTTCTTT. Amino acid sequence: CSVTSYSRIGTTEAFF.